This TCR beta chain was captured by sequencing in a study of shared clonotypes between healthy human individuals (TCRdb year 2020). Some background on the complete study: The cohort included a few men and two women between 18 and 49 years of age. For each donor, CD4 naive and CD4 memory were each run on three plates, CD8 naive on two plates, and CD8 memory on one plate. The study deeply sequenced blood TCR repertoires of five healthy adults to estimate repertoire size and the extent of clonotype sharing between individuals. Libraries were prepared and TCR repertoires were sequenced by different laboratories using diverse techniques, in order to increase sequencing depth and limit assay-specific biases. Per donor, leukapheresis produced somewhere between about 0.94 and 8.9 billion PBMCs. Broad study findings and their caveats: Sampling was restricted to blood, and TCR repertoires in tissue are likely to differ from TCR repertoires in blood. When several donors were compared, the shared fraction of clonotypes was about 5.4% for naive CD4, about 4% for naive CD8, about 2.5% for memory CD4, and 0.3% to 0.5% for memory CD8. Higher generation probabilities were observed for clonotypes shared by all four sorted-subset donors than for non-shared clonotypes. The small number of donors limited the genetic and exposure-history diversity represented. Even with the large sequencing depth, rarefaction of the sorted-subset datasets indicated that sequencing was incomplete. Based on pairwise subsampling, the degree of clonotype sharing among donors was expected to be affected by sequencing depth. Naive subsets generally had larger estimated clonotype richness than memory subsets.

Notes on this clone: There is no known antigen for this receptor. The record has no base qualities; no much larger clone is one base away.

For the CD8 naive samples, CD45RO-negative cells were positively selected for CCR7, yielding a CD45RA+CCR7+ population from which TemRA cells were excluded. The donors were healthy, HIV-negative adults with no recently reported acute infections or vaccinations. Every donor was a Caucasian adult living in Nashville, Tennessee, USA. Blood was obtained by leukapheresis, after which PBMCs were separated by Ficoll-Histopaque density gradient centrifugation and cryopreserved in liquid nitrogen vapor phase. Analytical flow cytometry was used to check the purity and quantity of each magnetically sorted T cell population. Genomic DNA was isolated from each sorted fraction and quantified by UV absorbance on a Nanodrop 2000c. CDR1 and CDR2 (SGHDT, YYEEEE) derive from the germline V gene. V is cut back by 4 bases and J by 2 bases, with 6 bases in the junction unmatched. The cysteine opens and the phenylalanine closes a CDR3 of 14 amino acids. Left in the record is the CDR3 DNA by itself, 42 bases read in frame from the first base.

TCR CDR3 regions were amplified from genomic DNA by multiplex PCR using the deep immunoSEQ assay. For each cell subset, the extracted genomic DNA was distributed evenly across all wells of several immunoSEQ 96-well plates, and each plate served as one replicate. Each replicate PCR for sorted subsets received roughly 0.2 ug genomic DNA, equal to some 32,000 T cell genomes. Purified libraries were quantified with a Qubit 3.0 fluorometer, sized on a Bioanalyzer 2100, and re-quantified with the KAPA Library Quantification kit. Each immunoSEQ 96-well plate was sequenced on its own single-read 150-cycle Illumina NextSeq 550 flow cell. In the authors' own workflow: Because only junctional sequences without quality scores were contained in the immunoSEQ output, filtering matching that applied to full-length reads could not be performed. To assign V/J genes and CDR3, sequences were annotated against IMGT germline references using PyIR, a Python wrapper for IgBLAST v1.9. Reads were filtered out if the reads had weak V/J assignments (E-value above 1e-6), no CDR3, stop codons, out-of-frame junctions, or ambiguous translated residues. A V3J clonotype was defined by an identical inferred V gene, J gene, and CDR3 amino acid sequence. To compute the percentage overlap between repertoires, the number of shared unique clonotypes was divided by the size of the smaller repertoire. Three approaches were used to assess repertoire richness: RTK rarefaction, the Chao1 estimator, and Recon v2.1 estimates of unobserved clonotypes. For all TCRbeta clonotypes obtained by the gDNA method from a handful of donors, generation probabilities were computed with OLGA. TCRdb re-hosts the immuneACCESS table, in-frame sequences only. Its copies lack some clones; in the studies checked, an unresolved V gene accounts for under half of them, and the cause for the rest is not known. From that table come the V and J calls and clone size; the DNA was used to work out D and trimming. The sample profile shows 2 million to 2.5 million clones; approximately 94% of them were found once. The biggest ten clones account for about 1.1% of the sample.

The sequenced material came from naive CD8+ T cells sorted from blood. This sample's cell subset or site label indicates: CD45RA+CCR7+. The receptor comes from a man between 18 and 29 years old in good health. The chain employs TRBV5-6 and TRBJ2-7; a stretch of 7 junction bases matches TRBD1. The CDR3 has the sequence CASSLQGDPYEQYF. In nucleotide form, the sequence is TGTGCCAGCAGCCTCCAGGGGGACCCCTACGAGCAGTACTTC.